The next 15 T cell receptor beta chains were all read from a single sample in a study of blood T cell repertoires in COVID-19. Data came from immunoSEQ multiplex PCR; TCRdb stores just in-frame clones and leaves some out. In the table there are approximately 250,000 clones, 75% to 90% of which are singletons. Source material: peripheral blood. All receptors come from a human donor in a cohort sampled during active COVID-19.

J is TRBJ1-4 and V is TRBV5-1; possibly TRBD1 for D (6 bases). V was pared by 3 bases and J by 3 bases, with 9 bases between. This CDR3 region has 14 residues. Germline V lookup: CDR1 SGHRS, CDR2 YFSETQ. The CDR3 DNA sequence: TGCGCCAGCAGCTATGGACAGTCTAATGAAAAACTGTTTTTT. Residues: CASSYGQSNEKLFF.

This clone was counted only a few times. This chain links TRBV6-4 with TRBJ2-1; 8 positions match TRBD2. Trimming cost V 4 bases and J 8 bases; bases outside gene matches: 7. Germline V gives CDR1 MRHNA, CDR2 SNTAGT. The CDR3 spans 14 residues. The CDR3 sequence is CASSAYGLAYEQFF. CDR3 DNA: TGTGCCAGCAGTGCCTATGGACTAGCCTATGAGCAGTTCTTC.

The chain uses TRBV4-3 and TRBJ2-2; 7 bases fit TRBD2. Germline V gene lookup returns CDR1 LGHNA and CDR2 YSLEER. This CDR3 contains 17 residues. With 3 bases clipped from V and 2 bases from J, the junction kept 9 bases outside the gene matches. As DNA, the CDR3 is TGCGCCAGCAGCCACCCAACAGCGGGGCTAAACACCGGGGAGCTGTTTTTT. Translating gives CASSHPTAGLNTGELFF.

On this clone: Different DNA sequences within this sample yield the same CDR3. J is TRBJ2-1 and V is TRBV6-2 or TRBV6-3; TRBD2 matches at 8 bases. The V and J ends lost 2 bases and 6 bases, in that order; junction bases with no gene match: 3. This CDR3 contains 14 residues. Germline V lookup: CDR1 MNHEY, CDR2 SVGEGT. CDR3 loop: CASSYPGTSNEQFF. CDR3 nucleotides: TGTGCCAGCAGTTACCCCGGGACTAGCAATGAGCAGTTCTTC.

V gene TRBV19 combines with J gene TRBJ2-2, with TRBD2 matching over 9 bases. Trimming took 6 bases from V and 7 from J; bases not matched to a gene: 18. The CDR3 has 18 amino acids. Germline V gene sequence: CDR1 LNHDA, CDR2 SQIVND (reference sequence). The CDR3, as DNA: TGTGCCAGTAGCAAAGGGGCGAGCGGGAGGAGTTCTTTCGGGGAGCTGTTTTTT. Its protein is CASSKGASGRSSFGELFF.

The chain uses TRBV5-1 and TRBJ2-2; no clear D. The CDR3 totals 19 residues. Germline V CDR1 and CDR2: SGHRS, YFSETQ. V was pared by 7 bases and J by 0 bases, with 25 bases between. This CDR3 reads CASHLVPSEYIANTGELFF. The DNA of the CDR3 is TGCGCCAGCCATTTAGTCCCCAGCGAATATATCGCGAACACCGGGGAGCTGTTTTTT. Drawing the rest from reference TRBV5-1 and TRBJ2-2, the complete variable domain is KAGVTQTPRYLIKTRGQQVTLSCSPISGHRSVSWYQQTPGQGLQFLFEYFSETQRNKGNFPGRFSGRQFSNSRSEMNVSTLELGDSALYLCASHLVPSEYIANTGELFFGEGSRLTVL.

The rearrangement links TRBV7-2 to TRBJ2-5; 9 bases map to TRBD2. Germline CDR1 SGHTA, CDR2 FQGNSA. This CDR3 has 14 residues. Losses at the gene ends were 1 base for V and 5 bases for J; bases not matched to a gene: 2. CDR3 protein: CASSLVAGVETQYF. In DNA, the CDR3 is TGTGCCAGCAGCTTAGTAGCGGGGGTTGAGACCCAGTACTTC.

The chain employs TRBV5-1 and TRBJ2-5; no firm D call. Trimming shortened V by 4 bases and J by 3 bases, and 16 bases separated the two germline ends. Germline CDR1 reads SGHRS; CDR2 reads YFSETQ. The CDR3 is 15 amino acids. The CDR3 nucleotides are TGCGCCAGCAGCCGTCTCACGGGTAAAGAAGAGACCCAGTACTTC. It is translated as CASSRLTGKEETQYF.

This rearrangement joins TRBV6-4 to TRBJ2-5; 9 nucleotides agree with TRBD2. V lost 0 bases, J lost 3 bases, and 17 bases stayed unmatched. This CDR3 comprises 20 residues. Germline V lookup: CDR1 MRHNA, CDR2 SNTAGT. The CDR3 coding sequence is TGTGCCAGCAGTGACTCGGCTAGCGGGACTCTCCCCTTTGAGAAAGAGACCCAGTACTTC. Protein sequence: CASSDSASGTLPFEKETQYF.

This clone was seen just once. V and J are TRBV9 and TRBJ1-6; 7 bases are a match to TRBD1. This CDR3 comprises 15 residues. Trimming took 4 bases from V and 5 from J; bases not matched to a gene: 6. The V gene's germline CDR1 is SGDLS and CDR2 YYNGEE. The CDR3 spells CASSQRQGNNSPLHF. The CDR3, as DNA: TGTGCCAGCAGCCAACGACAGGGTAATAATTCACCCCTCCACTTT.

The J gene is TRBJ1-2, the V gene TRBV19, with 7 bases aligning to TRBD1. The trim removed 2 bases at V and 5 bases at J, leaving 5 bases unmatched. Germline V gene lookup returns CDR1 LNHDA and CDR2 SQIVND (reference sequence). The CDR3 sequence is 14 residues long. The CDR3 loop is CASSIRGPTYGYTF. CDR3 nucleotide sequence: TGTGCCAGTAGTATAAGGGGGCCTACTTATGGCTACACCTTC.

The V gene is TRBV7-3, the J gene TRBJ2-1; 10 nucleotides align to TRBD2. V gave up 1 base and J gave up 9 bases; unmatched junction bases: 12. Germline CDR1 reads SGHTA; CDR2 reads FQGTGA. The CDR3 runs 17 residues. The CDR3 DNA follows: TGTGCCAGCAGCTTAATCCCGCTAAGCGGGAGGGCCGTTGAGCAGTTCTTC. This gives the protein CASSLIPLSGRAVEQFF.

This clone was counted ten times or more. The gene calls are TRBV3-1 (or the pseudogene TRBV3-2) and TRBJ1-2; tentative D call: TRBD1 (6 bases). This CDR3 spans 14 amino acids. Germline V gene sequence: CDR1 LGHDT, CDR2 YNNKEL (reference sequence). The V and J ends lost 5 bases and 8 bases respectively, with 18 bases between them. CDR3 residues: CASSYRESRSGYTF. CDR3 sequence (DNA): TGTGCCAGCAGCTACAGGGAATCGAGGAGCGGCTACACCTTC.

The V and J genes are TRBV9 and TRBJ1-6, with 7 bases fitting TRBD1. Germline assignment: CDR1 SGDLS and CDR2 YYNGEE. V lost 2 bases to trimming and J lost 5 bases; unmatched junction nucleotides: 4. This CDR3 region has 15 residues. CDR3 DNA sequence: TGTGCCAGCAGCGTGAGGGACAGAAATAATTCACCCCTCCACTTT. Translating it yields CASSVRDRNNSPLHF. Drawing the rest from reference TRBV9 and TRBJ1-6, the complete variable domain is DSGVTQTPKHLITATGQRVTLRCSPRSGDLSVYWYQQSLDQGLQFLIQYYNGEERAKGNILERFSAQQFPDLHSELNLSSLELGDSALYFCASSVRDRNNSPLHFGNGTRLTVT.

As for this clone: One end of the junction fails to match germline, which may point to a read error. The chain is built from TRBV6-2 or TRBV6-3 and TRBJ1-1; TRBD1 agrees at 7 bases. The CDR3 extends over 14 amino acids. CDR1 and CDR2 from the germline V gene are MNHEY and SVGEGT. The chain's CDR3 is CASSLLKHSGTVLF. Written as DNA, the CDR3 is TGTGCCAGCAGCCTACTCAAGCACTCCGGGACAGTTCTTTTC.